This T cell receptor beta chain stems from a study of cytomegalovirus exposure and HLA in healthy donors. Primers: 60 Vbeta forward and 13 Jbeta reverse. Using immunoSEQ multiplex PCR, the repertoire was profiled, and TCRdb retains in-frame clones only, with some absent. Altogether about 300,000 clones are present, 70% to 90% being singletons, with the ten largest covering 3% to 4%. CDR1 is LNHDA and CDR2 is SQIVND in the germline V gene (reference sequence). This CDR3 comprises 13 residues. J lost 8 bases, V lost 4 bases, and 7 bases had no gene match. The source of this sequence is a man aged 35-49 years in good health and CMV-seropositive. Sequencing used PBMCs. The chain links TRBV19 to TRBJ1-1; 7 bases are a match to TRBD1. CDR3 sequence: CASSKDRDREAFF. CDR3 in DNA: TGTGCCAGTAGTAAAGACAGGGATCGGGAAGCTTTCTTT.